This T cell receptor beta chain derives from a study of neurological immune-mediated disorders. General observations from the study: Among expanded clones, no CDR3 amino acid sequences were shared across subjects, a pattern suggesting private repertoires in all groups. Multiple sclerosis patients had less TCR clonal expansion than even healthy controls, unlike HTLV-1-associated myelopathy.

This clonotype was seen many times. Antigen: not known. Sequencing runs each generated in excess of 190 million TCR-beta sequences derived from 15-18 subjects. TCRdb redid the calling of the 5' RACE reads with MiXCR, one entry per CDR3 protein. Here the sample spans about 74,000 distinct CDR3 sequences, approximately 5.2% being singletons. V was cut by 1 base and J by 0 bases, with 8 bases left in between. This CDR3 region has 14 residues. CDR1 and CDR2 from the germline V gene are DFQATT and SNEGSKA (reference sequence). Input material: PBMCs. The rearrangement uses TRBV20-1 and TRBJ2-3; tentative D call: TRBD1 (5 bases). The clonotype comes from a man aged 18 to 29 with multiple sclerosis. CDR3 bases: TGCAGTGCTAGAGCAGGGTTAAGCACAGATACGCAGTATTTT. Its protein is CSARAGLSTDTQYF.